This entry is about one T cell receptor beta chain. What it recognizes is unknown. Germline CDR1 reads WSHSY; CDR2 reads SAAADI. V lost 1 base and J lost 0, with 13 bases in between. The CDR3 runs to 16 residues. The sample originates from a study of cytomegalovirus exposure and HLA in healthy donors. It was with 60 Vbeta and 13 Jbeta primers that the PCR ran. The assay was immunoSEQ multiplex PCR, and TCRdb's table has in-frame clones only and misses some. The table includes approximately 160,000 clones, roughly 75% detected once. Study outcomes and limitations: The authors later linked a missense DCLRE1C variant to TCR beta V- and J-gene trimming.

The specimen was PBMCs. The chain has TRBV10-2 and TRBJ2-7, with a possible D match to TRBD2 (5 bases). The receptor was derived from a young man in good health and CMV-seronegative. The CDR3 nucleotides read TGCGCCAGCAGTGAGTGGACTGTCGCTAGCTCCTACGAGCAGTACTTC. Translated, it gives CASSEWTVASSYEQYF.